These T cell receptor beta chains were read from a single sample in a study of identifying expanded T cells in peripheral blood. The method was immunoSEQ multiplex PCR; TCRdb's version includes in-frame clones alone and lacks a portion of them. The sample has some 76,000 clones; 75% to 90% are singletons. The specimen sequenced was blood. The receptors were gathered from a person between 18 and 75 years old in good health. Each CDR3 is given with its conserved first and last residue. D genes are given only for firm matches. Clone size is given for some rows only: seen once, a few or many times, or a class if the clone is expanded.

J,V,D,size,DNA,CDR3
TRBJ2-1,TRBV29-1,.,.,TGCAGCCTACGGGAACCCATAAATGAGCAGTTCTTC,CSLREPINEQFF
TRBJ1-6,TRBV5-6,TRBD1,.,TGTGCCAGCAGCTTGGCAGGGGGCTATAATTCACCCCTCCACTTT,CASSLAGGYNSPLHF
TRBJ2-7,TRBV29-1,.,.,TGCAGCGTTGTCCGGCAGGGTTCCTACGAGCAGTACTTC,CSVVRQGSYEQYF
TRBJ2-3,TRBV1,.,.,TGCACCAGCAGACTTTACCCCCCTGGTAGCACAGATACGCAGTATTTT,CTSRLYPPGSTDTQYF
TRBJ1-1,TRBV28,.,.,TGTGCCAGCAGTTCCACGAACACTGAAGCTTTCTTT,CASSSTNTEAFF
TRBJ1-2,TRBV10-3,.,.,TGTGCCATCAGTGCTCCAGGGGTTGACTATGGCTACACCTTC,CAISAPGVDYGYTF
TRBJ2-3,TRBV5-1,TRBD1,.,TGCGCCAGCAGCTTGACAGGGGCCGGGAACACAGATACGCAGTATTTT,CASSLTGAGNTDTQYF
TRBJ2-1,TRBV10-3,TRBD1,.,TGTGCCATCAGTGACCCCGGGACAGGGGCCTACAATGAGCAGTTCTTC,CAISDPGTGAYNEQFF
TRBJ2-1,TRBV4-1,.,.,TGCGCCAGCAGCCAAGGCCCTTACAATGAGCAGTTCTTC,CASSQGPYNEQFF
TRBJ2-3,TRBV2,.,.,TGTGCCAGCACGAGGAGCGCCAGCACAGATACGCAGTATTTT,CASTRSASTDTQYF
TRBJ2-1,TRBV6-1,TRBD2,.,TGTGCCAGCAGGACTAGCGGGGGGACCAATGAGCAGTTCTTC,CASRTSGGTNEQFF
TRBJ2-7,TRBV15,.,.,TGTGCCACCAGCGTCAACCCCGACAGTTTCTACGAGCAGTACTTC,CATSVNPDSFYEQYF
TRBJ1-3,TRBV18,TRBD1,.,TGTGCCAGCTCACCGACAGGGTCCGGAAACACCATATATTTT,CASSPTGSGNTIYF
TRBJ2-5,TRBV10-2,TRBD2,.,TGCGCCACCAAACCTAGCGGGGGGCCATTGACCCAGTACTTC,CATKPSGGPLTQYF
TRBJ2-7,TRBV5-1,.,.,TGCGCCAGCAGCTTGATGGGAGTCTACGAGCAGTACTTC,CASSLMGVYEQYF
TRBJ1-1,TRBV6-1,.,.,TGTGCCAGCAGAGGACCACGGGGCACTGAAGCTTTCTTT,CASRGPRGTEAFF
TRBJ1-1,TRBV19,.,.,TGTGCCAGTAGTAAAGGACAGCAGATGAACACTGAAGCTTTCTTT,CASSKGQQMNTEAFF
TRBJ2-7,TRBV27,TRBD2,.,TGTGCCAGCAGTTTTTTGAGCGGGGGGCCACCCTACGAGCAGTACTTC,CASSFLSGGPPYEQYF
TRBJ1-6,TRBV6-5,.,.,TGTGCCAGCAGTTACGGTGGAGGGTTTCGCAATTCACCCCTCCACTTT,CASSYGGGFRNSPLHF
TRBJ2-5,TRBV4-2,.,.,TGTGCCAGCAGCCAAGAGCCTCCAGGGTCGATAGGAGAGACCCAGTACTTC,CASSQEPPGSIGETQYF
TRBJ2-1,TRBV10-1,TRBD2,.,TGCGCCAGCAGTGAGATCAGGACTAGCGGGAGTGGGGGCTCCTACAATGAGCAGTTCTTC,CASSEIRTSGSGGSYNEQFF
TRBJ2-1,TRBV21-1,.,.,TGTGCCAGCAGCAAGGGGATCAGGGACATGTACAATGAGCAGTTCTTC,CASSKGIRDMYNEQFF
TRBJ2-7,TRBV19,.,.,TGTGCCAGTAGTACCCCCGGACTCTCCGGGGAGCAGTACTTC,CASSTPGLSGEQYF
TRBJ2-7,TRBV29-1,TRBD2,.,TGCAGCGTTGAAGGTATCCGGGACAGCGGGACTAGCGGGGGACTCTACGAGCAGTACTTC,CSVEGIRDSGTSGGLYEQYF
TRBJ2-5,TRBV5-1,TRBD2,.,TGCGCCAGCAGCTTGGGGGTAGCGGGAGCCCAAGAGACCCAGTACTTC,CASSLGVAGAQETQYF
TRBJ2-4,TRBV4-3,TRBD1,.,TGCGCCAGCAGCCAGGGACAGGGAATCGGCAAAAACATTCAGTACTTC,CASSQGQGIGKNIQYF
TRBJ2-5,TRBV15,TRBD1,.,TGTGCCACCAGCAGCGTGGACAGGACCCTACAAGAGACCCAGTACTTC,CATSSVDRTLQETQYF
TRBJ2-3,TRBV14,.,.,TGTGCCAGCAGCCAACCTAACACAGATACGCAGTATTTT,CASSQPNTDTQYF
TRBJ2-5,TRBV4-3,TRBD1,.,TGCGCCAGCAGCCAAAAGACAGGGGCAGAGACCCAGTACTTC,CASSQKTGAETQYF
TRBJ1-2,TRBV15,TRBD1,.,TGTGCCACCAGCAGGCTTCTCGGGACAGACTATGGCTACACCTTC,CATSRLLGTDYGYTF
TRBJ2-7,TRBV28,.,.,TGTGCCAGCAGTACAGGGTCGACCAGCTCCTACGAGCAGTACTTC,CASSTGSTSSYEQYF
TRBJ1-1,TRBV28,.,.,TGTGCCAGCAGTTCTACCAGTCAGCAGGCTGAAGCTTTCTTT,CASSSTSQQAEAFF
TRBJ2-3,TRBV29-1,TRBD2,.,TGCAGCGTGGAACTAGCGGAGCTGGGGGATACGCAGTATTTT,CSVELAELGDTQYF
TRBJ1-3,TRBV21-1,.,.,TGTGCCAGCAGCAAAGATAAGGGGAGTGGGCGCCCCTTGGGAAACACCATATATTTT,CASSKDKGSGRPLGNTIYF
TRBJ2-5,TRBV5-1,.,.,TGCGCCAGCAGCTTTTCGGGAGATGAGACCCAGTACTTC,CASSFSGDETQYF
TRBJ2-3,TRBV7-2,TRBD2,.,TGTGCCAGCAGCCTAACTCTTAGCGGGGGGCCCACAGATACGCAGTATTTT,CASSLTLSGGPTDTQYF
TRBJ2-5,TRBV7-9,.,once,TGTGCCAGCAGCTGGGACACCCTAGTGGAGACCCAGTACTTC,CASSWDTLVETQYF
TRBJ2-7,TRBV7-2,.,.,TGTGCCAGCACCGTAGACCGCTACGAGCAGTACTTC,CASTVDRYEQYF
TRBJ2-7,TRBV6-1,.,.,TGTGCCAGCACGAGTGGATACGAGCAGTACTTC,CASTSGYEQYF
TRBJ2-1,TRBV28,.,.,TGTGCCAGCAGTTTTCAGGATAGCTCCTACAATGAGCAGTTCTTC,CASSFQDSSYNEQFF
TRBJ1-2,TRBV6-5,.,.,TGTGCCAGCAAAAGAAGGGAATTTCGTTATGGCTACACCTTC,CASKRREFRYGYTF
TRBJ2-2,TRBV7-2,TRBD2,.,TGTGCCAGCAGCTTAGACCGACTAGCGGCCTTGAACACCGGGGAGCTGTTTTTT,CASSLDRLAALNTGELFF
TRBJ2-5,TRBV7-9,TRBD1,.,TGTGCCAGCAGCTTAGTGGGACAGCAGAACATCTTGACCCAGTACTTC,CASSLVGQQNILTQYF
TRBJ1-2,TRBV29-1,.,.,TGCAGCGTTGTCCAGGGTGGTGGCTACACCTTC,CSVVQGGGYTF
TRBJ1-1,TRBV6-1,.,.,TGTGCCAGCAGTGATAGGGGGGCCCCGAACACTGAAGCTTTCTTT,CASSDRGAPNTEAFF
TRBJ2-7,TRBV11-2,TRBD2,.,TGTGCCAGCAGCATAAGCGGGAACTACGAGCAGTACTTC,CASSISGNYEQYF
TRBJ1-2,TRBV4-2,.,.,TGTGCCAGCAGCCCGGCCGGTAGCTCTGGCTACACCTTC,CASSPAGSSGYTF
TRBJ2-7,TRBV28,TRBD1,.,TGTGCCAGCAATTTGGACAGGGCCGGGTACGAGCAGTACTTC,CASNLDRAGYEQYF
TRBJ2-5,TRBV30,.,.,TGTGCCTGGAGTGATGGAGGTTCCGAGACCCAGTACTTC,CAWSDGGSETQYF
TRBJ1-1,TRBV15,TRBD1,.,TGTGCCACCAGCAGCCCCGGGACAGGACACACTGAAGCTTTCTTT,CATSSPGTGHTEAFF
TRBJ2-7,TRBV2,.,.,TGTGCCGGCCAGAAGAATGAAGCCTACGAGCAGTACTTC,CAGQKNEAYEQYF
TRBJ2-1,TRBV5-4,TRBD2,.,TGTGCCAGCAGCTTGGGGACTAGCGGGATCCATGAGCAGTTCTTC,CASSLGTSGIHEQFF
TRBJ2-7,TRBV18,TRBD1,.,TGTGCCAGCTCACCGACAGGGTACAAGTACGAGCAGTACTTC,CASSPTGYKYEQYF
TRBJ2-7,TRBV7-2,TRBD1,.,TGTGCCAGCAGCTTATCAGTTGGACAGGGCCAAAACGAGCAGTACTTC,CASSLSVGQGQNEQYF
TRBJ2-7,TRBV28,TRBD2,.,TGTGCCAGCAGTCCACCCGGGACTAGCGGGAGCTACGAGCAGTACTTC,CASSPPGTSGSYEQYF
TRBJ2-7,TRBV19,TRBD2,.,TGTGCCAGTAGTCCTAGCGGGACGGCTTCCTACGAGCAGTACTTC,CASSPSGTASYEQYF
TRBJ2-2,TRBV11-3,.,.,TGTGCCAGCAGCCGCCTGGGGCGGGAGAACACCGGGGAGCTGTTTTTT,CASSRLGRENTGELFF
TRBJ1-4,TRBV18,.,.,TGTGCCAGCTCAGAATCTCTTGGGGTCGATGAAAAACTGTTTTTT,CASSESLGVDEKLFF